In its sample, the clone carrying this TCR beta chain was seen a few times. What it binds is not known. Markers CD45RO/CCR7/CD25/CD127/CD95/CD27 served to sort CD4+ naive, central memory, regulatory and stem cell-like memory cells. Expressed TCRB transcripts got sequenced, as all isolated RNA was reverse transcribed. The protocol was immunoSEQ multiplex PCR, while the TCRdb copy is restricted to in-frame clones and leaves out a portion. The top ten clones hold approximately 1% of a sample with more than 300,000 clones, approximately 10% of them seen once. The record originates from a study of beta chain features in type 1 diabetes. The study's findings and limits: Type 1 diabetes patients had moderately but significantly shorter TCRB CDR3s in all four CD4+ subsets.

Source material: central memory CD4+ T cells from blood. The source is a man in his thirties or forties with type 1 diabetes.

The CDR3 nucleotides read TGTGCCAGCTTTCACCAAGCGGACGGGGGCGCTGACACAGATACGCAGTATTTT. This encodes CASFHQADGGADTDTQYF. V and J are TRBV18 and TRBJ2-3; D tentatively reads TRBD1 or TRBD2 (6 bases each). Germline assignment: CDR1 KGHSH and CDR2 LQKENI. Trimming left V 7 bases short and J 2 bases short, with 25 bases between. The CDR3 has 18 amino acids.